These T cell receptor beta chains were read from a single sample in a study of cytomegalovirus exposure and HLA in healthy donors. Clones were read by immunoSEQ multiplex PCR, and TCRdb kept only the in-frame ones, dropping some. The data show under 120,000 clones, 65% to 80% seen once. The sequenced material came from PBMCs. These receptor sequences come from a female donor in good health and CMV-seropositive. Both conserved end residues are part of each CDR3. The order of the fields is J gene, V gene, D gene, clone size, CDR3 protein, CDR3 DNA. The D gene is left open where the match is weak. Size is omitted from some rows. Given values are once, few, many or a class for expanded clones.

j_gene: TRBJ1-6; v_gene: TRBV18; d_gene: TRBD1; abundance: -; CDR3aa: CASSQDRVNSPLHF; CDR3nt: TGTGCCAGCTCACAAGACAGGGTTAATTCACCCCTCCACTTT
j_gene: TRBJ1-1; v_gene: TRBV7-8; d_gene: TRBD1; abundance: few; CDR3aa: CASSPVTGGILNTEAFF; CDR3nt: TGTGCCAGCAGCCCAGTTACAGGGGGGATTCTGAACACTGAAGCTTTCTTT
j_gene: TRBJ2-2; v_gene: TRBV7-3; d_gene: -; abundance: few; CDR3aa: CASSLIQAPTGELFF; CDR3nt: TGTGCCAGCAGCTTAATACAGGCGCCAACCGGGGAGCTGTTTTTT
j_gene: TRBJ2-3; v_gene: TRBV7-9; d_gene: -; abundance: -; CDR3aa: CASRFTGDTQYF; CDR3nt: TGTGCCAGCAGATTCACGGGGGATACGCAGTATTTT
j_gene: TRBJ2-1; v_gene: TRBV7-3; d_gene: TRBD2; abundance: -; CDR3aa: CASSLGLAGRNEQFF; CDR3nt: TGTGCCAGCAGCTTGGGACTAGCGGGACGCAATGAGCAGTTCTTC
j_gene: TRBJ1-1; v_gene: TRBV30; d_gene: -; abundance: -; CDR3aa: CAWSVLGRGKAFF; CDR3nt: TGTGCCTGGAGTGTACTAGGTAGGGGGAAAGCTTTCTTT
j_gene: TRBJ1-3; v_gene: TRBV11-2; d_gene: -; abundance: -; CDR3aa: CASSLTPNVPGNTIYF; CDR3nt: TGTGCCAGCAGCCTAACCCCCAATGTCCCTGGAAACACCATATATTTT
j_gene: TRBJ2-1; v_gene: TRBV18; d_gene: -; abundance: -; CDR3aa: CASSLRTVMDPGASQFF; CDR3nt: TGTGCCAGCTCCCTACGGACTGTGATGGATCCGGGAGCCTCACAGTTCTTC
j_gene: TRBJ1-2; v_gene: TRBV27; d_gene: -; abundance: -; CDR3aa: CASSGTSRVTGYTF; CDR3nt: TGTGCCAGCAGTGGGACATCTCGTGTGACGGGCTACACCTTC
j_gene: TRBJ2-3; v_gene: TRBV18; d_gene: TRBD2; abundance: -; CDR3aa: CASSPPNSAGVGDTQYF; CDR3nt: TGTGCCAGCTCCCCACCTAATTCAGCGGGAGTAGGAGATACGCAGTATTTT
j_gene: TRBJ1-1; v_gene: TRBV5-1; d_gene: -; abundance: -; CDR3aa: CASSPGGIAEAFF; CDR3nt: TGCGCCAGCAGTCCGGGGGGGATCGCTGAAGCTTTCTTT
j_gene: TRBJ1-5; v_gene: TRBV19; d_gene: TRBD1; abundance: -; CDR3aa: CASGDRVEPQHF; CDR3nt: TGTGCCAGCGGGGACAGGGTTGAGCCCCAGCATTTT
j_gene: TRBJ2-5; v_gene: TRBV27; d_gene: TRBD2; abundance: -; CDR3aa: CASSFALAGGPMFETQYF; CDR3nt: TGTGCCAGCAGTTTCGCACTAGCGGGAGGCCCGATGTTCGAGACCCAGTACTTC
j_gene: TRBJ1-2; v_gene: TRBV5-4; d_gene: -; abundance: -; CDR3aa: CASSDQGDGYTF; CDR3nt: TGTGCCAGCAGCGATCAGGGTGATGGCTACACCTTC
j_gene: TRBJ1-5; v_gene: TRBV5-5; d_gene: TRBD1; abundance: -; CDR3aa: CASSLQGTGDQPQHF; CDR3nt: TGTGCCAGCAGCTTACAGGGGACAGGGGATCAGCCCCAGCATTTT
j_gene: TRBJ2-3; v_gene: TRBV29-1; d_gene: TRBD2; abundance: -; CDR3aa: CSVEGHQRGGTDTQYF; CDR3nt: TGCAGCGTTGAAGGTCACCAGCGGGGGGGCACAGATACGCAGTATTTT
j_gene: TRBJ1-2; v_gene: TRBV28; d_gene: -; abundance: -; CDR3aa: CASSLPTAWGDNYGHTF; CDR3nt: TGTGCCAGCAGTCTCCCGACAGCCTGGGGGGATAACTATGGCCACACCTTC
j_gene: TRBJ2-7; v_gene: TRBV27; d_gene: -; abundance: -; CDR3aa: CASSFTGIAPTSSIYF; CDR3nt: TGTGCCAGCAGTTTTACAGGGATTGCGCCTACGAGCTCAATTTACTTC
j_gene: TRBJ1-2; v_gene: TRBV9; d_gene: -; abundance: -; CDR3aa: CASSVGGKANYGYTF; CDR3nt: TGTGCCAGCAGCGTAGGAGGGAAGGCTAACTATGGCTACACCTTC
j_gene: TRBJ2-2; v_gene: TRBV27; d_gene: TRBD2; abundance: -; CDR3aa: CASSLRREGTGELFF; CDR3nt: TGTGCCAGCAGTTTGAGGCGGGAGGGCACCGGGGAGCTGTTTTTT
j_gene: TRBJ1-3; v_gene: TRBV5-6; d_gene: -; abundance: once; CDR3aa: CASSTGGRGNTIYF; CDR3nt: TGTGCCAGCAGCACGGGGGGCAGGGGAAACACCATATATTTT
j_gene: TRBJ2-5; v_gene: TRBV5-1; d_gene: TRBD2; abundance: -; CDR3aa: CASMATGGVGQETQYF; CDR3nt: TGCGCCAGCATGGCCACCGGGGGGGTCGGCCAAGAGACCCAGTACTTC
j_gene: TRBJ2-7; v_gene: TRBV7-3; d_gene: -; abundance: few; CDR3aa: CASSLHGEAGPSSEQYF; CDR3nt: TGTGCCAGCAGCTTACATGGCGAGGCGGGGCCATCGTCCGAGCAGTACTTC
j_gene: TRBJ1-2; v_gene: TRBV28; d_gene: TRBD1; abundance: few; CDR3aa: CASSARQGYYGYTF; CDR3nt: TGTGCCAGCAGTGCCCGACAGGGCTACTATGGCTACACCTTC
j_gene: TRBJ1-1; v_gene: TRBV14; d_gene: -; abundance: -; CDR3aa: CASSSSFPGTFYNTEAFF; CDR3nt: TGTGCCAGCAGCTCGAGTTTCCCAGGGACATTTTACAACACTGAAGCTTTCTTT
j_gene: TRBJ1-5; v_gene: TRBV7-2; d_gene: -; abundance: -; CDR3aa: CASSLDGGGNQPQHF; CDR3nt: TGTGCCAGCAGCTTAGACGGGGGGGGGAATCAGCCCCAGCATTTT
j_gene: TRBJ2-5; v_gene: TRBV5-1; d_gene: -; abundance: -; CDR3aa: CASSGGLLGQQETQYF; CDR3nt: TGCGCCAGCAGCGGGGGTCTACTCGGACAGCAAGAGACCCAGTACTTC
j_gene: TRBJ2-2; v_gene: TRBV7-3; d_gene: TRBD2; abundance: -; CDR3aa: CASSLIAGENTGELFF; CDR3nt: TGTGCCAGCAGCTTAATAGCGGGAGAGAACACCGGGGAGCTGTTTTTT
j_gene: TRBJ2-5; v_gene: TRBV2; d_gene: -; abundance: -; CDR3aa: CASTRRRARVGRETQYF; CDR3nt: TGTGCCAGCACCCGCCGTCGCGCGAGGGTAGGACGAGAGACCCAGTACTTC
j_gene: TRBJ1-1; v_gene: TRBV5-1; d_gene: TRBD1; abundance: -; CDR3aa: CASSGTGGSRTEAFF; CDR3nt: TGCGCCAGCAGCGGTACAGGGGGCAGTCGGACTGAAGCTTTCTTT
j_gene: TRBJ2-2; v_gene: TRBV7-2; d_gene: -; abundance: -; CDR3aa: CASSQMSGGELFF; CDR3nt: TGTGCCAGCAGCCAGATGTCGGGCGGGGAGCTGTTTTTT
j_gene: TRBJ2-7; v_gene: TRBV28; d_gene: -; abundance: -; CDR3aa: CASSLPGEPEQYF; CDR3nt: TGTGCCAGCAGTCTACCGGGGGAACCCGAGCAGTACTTC
j_gene: TRBJ1-1; v_gene: TRBV7-2; d_gene: -; abundance: -; CDR3aa: CASSLGPLNTEAFF; CDR3nt: TGTGCCAGCAGCTTAGGCCCACTAAACACTGAAGCTTTCTTT
j_gene: TRBJ2-7; v_gene: TRBV7-3; d_gene: TRBD1; abundance: -; CDR3aa: CASSLTGQLSYEQYF; CDR3nt: TGTGCCAGCAGCTTGACGGGACAGCTCTCCTACGAGCAGTACTTC
j_gene: TRBJ2-7; v_gene: TRBV29-1; d_gene: -; abundance: once; CDR3aa: CSVAVGLGNNYEQYF; CDR3nt: TGCAGCGTAGCCGTTGGACTGGGGAATAATTACGAGCAGTACTTC
j_gene: TRBJ2-7; v_gene: TRBV5-5; d_gene: TRBD1; abundance: -; CDR3aa: CASSLGQGPTYEQYF; CDR3nt: TGTGCCAGCAGCTTGGGACAGGGCCCTACCTACGAGCAGTACTTC
j_gene: TRBJ2-1; v_gene: TRBV4-1; d_gene: TRBD2; abundance: few; CDR3aa: CASSRTGSSGKVYNEQFF; CDR3nt: TGCGCCAGCAGCCGTACGGGCTCTAGCGGGAAGGTTTACAATGAGCAGTTCTTC
j_gene: TRBJ2-7; v_gene: TRBV5-1; d_gene: -; abundance: -; CDR3aa: CASSPATDYEQYF; CDR3nt: TGCGCCAGCAGCCCGGCCACAGACTACGAGCAGTACTTC
j_gene: TRBJ2-1; v_gene: TRBV27; d_gene: TRBD2; abundance: few; CDR3aa: CASSLTSENYNEQFF; CDR3nt: TGTGCCAGCAGCCTGACTAGCGAGAATTACAATGAGCAGTTCTTC
j_gene: TRBJ2-1; v_gene: TRBV5-1; d_gene: TRBD2; abundance: -; CDR3aa: CASSSVPGLAGDEQFF; CDR3nt: TGCGCCAGCAGCTCCGTCCCCGGACTAGCGGGAGATGAGCAGTTCTTC